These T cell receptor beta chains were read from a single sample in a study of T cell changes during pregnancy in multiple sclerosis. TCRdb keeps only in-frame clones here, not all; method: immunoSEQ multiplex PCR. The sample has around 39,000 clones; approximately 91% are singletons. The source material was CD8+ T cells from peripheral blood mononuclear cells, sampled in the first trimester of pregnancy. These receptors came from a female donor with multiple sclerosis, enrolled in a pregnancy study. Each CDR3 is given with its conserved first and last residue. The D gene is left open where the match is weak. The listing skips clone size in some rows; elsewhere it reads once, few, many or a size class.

TGCGCCAGCAGCCAATACACCAACTACGAGCAGTACTTC | CASSQYTNYEQYF | NA | NA | TRBJ2-7 | TRBV4-1
TGTGCCAGCAGCTTACTCGGACAGGGAGGCCACGAGCAGTACTTC | CASSLLGQGGHEQYF | NA | TRBD1 | TRBJ2-7 | TRBV7-9
TGTGCCAGCAGCTTGGTGGGACAGCTCGACTCTGGAAACACCATATATTTT | CASSLVGQLDSGNTIYF | NA | TRBD1 | TRBJ1-3 | TRBV5-6
TGCGCCAGCAGCCAAGAGGATAGCGGACTATACGAGCAGTACTTC | CASSQEDSGLYEQYF | NA | NA | TRBJ2-7 | TRBV4-3
TGCGCCAGCAGCCAGGCTAATACGGGACAGGGCTGGTCACCCCTCCACTTT | CASSQANTGQGWSPLHF | NA | TRBD1 | TRBJ1-6 | TRBV4-1
TGCGCCAGCAGCCAAGTTCGCGGGGAGGGCTACACCTTC | CASSQVRGEGYTF | NA | NA | TRBJ1-2 | TRBV4-1
TGTGCCAGCAGCTTAACGCTAGCGGCCTACGAGCAGTACTTC | CASSLTLAAYEQYF | NA | TRBD2 | TRBJ2-7 | TRBV7-3
TGTGCCAGCAGCTTGTATACTAATGAAAAACTGTTTTTT | CASSLYTNEKLFF | NA | NA | TRBJ1-4 | TRBV5-5
TGTGCCAGCAGTGCGTTAAACACCGGGGAGCTGTTTTTT | CASSALNTGELFF | NA | NA | TRBJ2-2 | TRBV6-4
TGTGCCATCGCGGGGGAGGGCTCTGGAAACACCATATATTTT | CAIAGEGSGNTIYF | NA | NA | TRBJ1-3 | TRBV10-3
TGTGCCAGCAGCCAAGATGGAGGCGGGGGGGCAGAAGAGCAGTTCTTC | CASSQDGGGGAEEQFF | NA | TRBD2 | TRBJ2-1 | TRBV5-5
TGTGCCAGCAGTGCCGCAGGGCTCGCAGAAGAGCAGTACTTC | CASSAAGLAEEQYF | NA | NA | TRBJ2-7 | TRBV27
TGTGCCAGCAGCCAAGATGCCGGGTCTTCCTACGAGCAGTACTTC | CASSQDAGSSYEQYF | once | NA | TRBJ2-7 | TRBV4-2
TGTGCCAGCAGCGTCTGGGTAGAGGGCACTGAAGCTTTCTTT | CASSVWVEGTEAFF | NA | NA | TRBJ1-1 | TRBV9
TGCGCCAGCAGCCAAGACCGAGAGGGATACAATGAGCAGTTCTTC | CASSQDREGYNEQFF | NA | NA | TRBJ2-1 | TRBV4-1
TGTGCCAGCACCTCAGGGGCGGCGGGCTACACCTTC | CASTSGAAGYTF | NA | NA | TRBJ1-2 | TRBV9
TGTGCCAGCGAAGCCGGGCAGGGCTTAGGCACTGAAGCTTTCTTT | CASEAGQGLGTEAFF | few | NA | TRBJ1-1 | TRBV5-4
TGTGCCAGCAGTGAAGTCCCCGCGGACACTGGGGCCAACGTCCTGACTTTC | CASSEVPADTGANVLTF | once | NA | TRBJ2-6 | TRBV6-1
TGCGCCAGCAGCGCAGGGAATCAGCCCCAGCATTTT | CASSAGNQPQHF | few | NA | TRBJ1-5 | TRBV5-1
TGTGCCAGCAGCTTGCTCACCGGTGGCTACACCTTC | CASSLLTGGYTF | NA | NA | TRBJ1-2 | TRBV5-4
TGTGCCAGCAGCTTCATAGAGGGGAACACTGAAGCTTTCTTT | CASSFIEGNTEAFF | many | NA | TRBJ1-1 | TRBV7-9
TGTGCCAGCAGCATTAGCCGGGGGGAGTCTCCTGGGGCCAACGTCCTGACTTTC | CASSISRGESPGANVLTF | NA | TRBD2 | TRBJ2-6 | TRBV7-6
TGTGCCAGCAGCCCCGGGGACACCTACGAGCAGTACTTC | CASSPGDTYEQYF | NA | NA | TRBJ2-7 | TRBV11-3
TGTGCCAGCAGGGTGGGGGGTGGCTACACCTTC | CASRVGGGYTF | NA | NA | TRBJ1-2 | TRBV6-1
TGTGCCACCGGACAGGGGGCCTACGAGCAGTACTTC | CATGQGAYEQYF | NA | TRBD1 | TRBJ2-7 | TRBV10-3
TGTGCCAGCAGCCAAGATCTCGTCAGGGGGCGTTCGGCCGGGGAGCTGTTTTTT | CASSQDLVRGRSAGELFF | NA | TRBD1 | TRBJ2-2 | TRBV4-2